This TCR beta chain was identified in a study of T cell changes during pregnancy in multiple sclerosis. Method: immunoSEQ multiplex PCR; TCRdb's copy keeps in-frame clones and lacks some. The table records roughly 30,000 clones, approximately 91% of them present only once. Germline-derived CDR1 and CDR2 are MNHEY and SVGAGI. CDR3 length: 14 amino acids. After removal of 5 bases from V and 3 bases from J, the junction contained 5 bases not matched to a gene. This TCR was sampled from a female donor with multiple sclerosis, enrolled in a pregnancy study. The chain employs TRBV6-5 and TRBJ1-1; 8 nucleotides line up with TRBD1. The sequences come from CD8+ T cells from peripheral blood mononuclear cells, collected before pregnancy. CDR3 region: CASSTTGEDTEAFF. Here the CDR3 DNA reads TGTGCCAGCAGTACGACAGGGGAGGACACTGAAGCTTTCTTT.